The clone carrying this T cell receptor (beta chain) appeared many times. The antigen is unknown. This specimen belongs to a study of T cells in Graves' hyperthyroidism and ophthalmopathy. General observations from the study: A model built on 13 V-J features separated ophthalmopathy from stable hyperthyroidism. Most clonotypes expanded in thyroid above 0.001 were likewise present in blood.

Patients with ophthalmopathy all had a Clinical Activity Score of at least 3, a NOSPECS grade of at least 4 and duration under 3 months. Amplification yielded TCR beta CDR3 regions, with RNA transcripts as the source. A first-round RT-PCR of the TCR CDR3 used the HTBI primer set. TCRdb passed the multiplex PCR reads through MiXCR, listing each CDR3 protein once. The sample lists 490,000 or so distinct CDR3 sequences, 15% to 20% occurring once. This CDR3 is 17 amino acids long. V was clipped by 3 bases and J by 2 bases, with 17 bases between them. This clonotype was obtained from a woman aged 25-40 years with Graves' ophthalmopathy. The source material was blood. This rearrangement joins TRBV12-3 or TRBV12-4 to TRBJ1-5, with D possibly being TRBD1 (5 bases). For the CDR3, the DNA is TGTGCCAGCAGTTTTCGGGGGGGACCGGATGGCAATCAGCCCCAGCATTTT. Protein product: CASSFRGGPDGNQPQHF.